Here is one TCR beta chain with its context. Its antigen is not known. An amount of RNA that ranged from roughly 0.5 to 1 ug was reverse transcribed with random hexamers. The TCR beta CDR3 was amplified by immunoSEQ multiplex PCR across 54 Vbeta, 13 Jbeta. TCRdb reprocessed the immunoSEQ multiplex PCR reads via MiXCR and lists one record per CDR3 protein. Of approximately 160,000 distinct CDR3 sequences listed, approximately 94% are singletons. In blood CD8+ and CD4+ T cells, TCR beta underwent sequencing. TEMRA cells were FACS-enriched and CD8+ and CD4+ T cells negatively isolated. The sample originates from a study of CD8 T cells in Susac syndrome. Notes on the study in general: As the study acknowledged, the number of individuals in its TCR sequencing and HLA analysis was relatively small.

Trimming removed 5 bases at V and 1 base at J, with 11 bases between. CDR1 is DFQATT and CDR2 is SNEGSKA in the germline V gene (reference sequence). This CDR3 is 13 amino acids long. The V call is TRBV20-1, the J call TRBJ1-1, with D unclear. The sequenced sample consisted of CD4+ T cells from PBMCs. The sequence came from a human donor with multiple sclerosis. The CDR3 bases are TGCAGTGCTCCGTTCAGATCGAACACTGAAGCTTTCTTT. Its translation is CSAPFRSNTEAFF.